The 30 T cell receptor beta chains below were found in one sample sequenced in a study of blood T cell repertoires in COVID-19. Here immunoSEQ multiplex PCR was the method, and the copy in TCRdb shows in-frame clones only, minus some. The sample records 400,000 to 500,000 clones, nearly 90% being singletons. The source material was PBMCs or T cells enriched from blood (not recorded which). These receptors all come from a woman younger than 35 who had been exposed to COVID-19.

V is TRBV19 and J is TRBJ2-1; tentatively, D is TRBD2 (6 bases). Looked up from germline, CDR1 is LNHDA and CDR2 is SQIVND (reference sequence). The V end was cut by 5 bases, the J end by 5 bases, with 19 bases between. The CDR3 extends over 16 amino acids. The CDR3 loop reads CASSSPGLTNHNEQFF. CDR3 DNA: TGTGCCAGTAGTTCCCCGGGACTTACAAATCACAATGAGCAGTTCTTC.

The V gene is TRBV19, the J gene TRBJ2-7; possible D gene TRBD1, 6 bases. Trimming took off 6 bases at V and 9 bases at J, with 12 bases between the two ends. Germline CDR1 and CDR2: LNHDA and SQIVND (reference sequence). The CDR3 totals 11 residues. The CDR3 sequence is CASRTGPRQYF. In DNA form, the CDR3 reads TGTGCCAGTAGGACAGGCCCCCGGCAGTACTTC.

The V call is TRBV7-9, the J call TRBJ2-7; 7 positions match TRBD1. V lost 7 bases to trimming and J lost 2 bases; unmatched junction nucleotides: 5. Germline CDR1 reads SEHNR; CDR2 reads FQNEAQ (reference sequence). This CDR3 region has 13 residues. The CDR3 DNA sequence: TGTGCCAGCACCGACAGGGCGGCCTACGAGCAGTACTTC. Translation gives CASTDRAAYEQYF.

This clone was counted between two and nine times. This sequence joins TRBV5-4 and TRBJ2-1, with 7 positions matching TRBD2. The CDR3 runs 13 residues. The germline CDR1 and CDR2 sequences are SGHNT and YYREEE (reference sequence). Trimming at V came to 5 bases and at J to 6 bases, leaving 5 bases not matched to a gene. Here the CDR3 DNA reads TGTGCCAGCAGTCGGCTAGCGGCCAATGAGCAGTTCTTC. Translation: CASSRLAANEQFF.

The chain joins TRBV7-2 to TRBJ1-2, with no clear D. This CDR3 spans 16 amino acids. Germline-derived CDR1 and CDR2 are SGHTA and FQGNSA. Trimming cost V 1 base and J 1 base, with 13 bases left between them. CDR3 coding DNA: TGTGCCAGCAGCTTAGGAATTGGCAGTGTTAACTATGGCTACACCTTC. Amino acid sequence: CASSLGIGSVNYGYTF.

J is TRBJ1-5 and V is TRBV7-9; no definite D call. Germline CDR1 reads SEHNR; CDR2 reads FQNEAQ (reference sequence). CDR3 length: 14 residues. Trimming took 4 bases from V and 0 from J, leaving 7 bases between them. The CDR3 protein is CASSSTYSNQPQHF. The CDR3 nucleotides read TGTGCCAGCAGCTCGACTTATAGCAATCAGCCCCAGCATTTT.

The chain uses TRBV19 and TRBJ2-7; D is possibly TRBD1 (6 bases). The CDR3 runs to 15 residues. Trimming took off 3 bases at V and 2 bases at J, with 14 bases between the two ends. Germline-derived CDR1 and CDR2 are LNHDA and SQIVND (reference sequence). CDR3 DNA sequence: TGTGCCAGTAGTATTGCACACAGGGCCCCCTACGAGCAGTACTTC. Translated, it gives CASSIAHRAPYEQYF.

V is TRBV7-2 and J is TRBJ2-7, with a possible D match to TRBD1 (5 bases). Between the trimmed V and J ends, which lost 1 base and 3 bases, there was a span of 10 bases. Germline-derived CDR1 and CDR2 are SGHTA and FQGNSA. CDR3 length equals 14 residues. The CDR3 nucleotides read TGTGCCAGCAGCTTAGTGGACAATTACTACGAGCAGTACTTC. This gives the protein CASSLVDNYYEQYF. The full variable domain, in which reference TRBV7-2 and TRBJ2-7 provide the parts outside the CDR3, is GAGVSQSPSNKVTEKGKDVELRCDPISGHTALYWYRQSLGQGLEFLIYFQGNSAPDKSGLPSDRFSAERTGGSVSTLTIQRTQQEDSAVYLCASSLVDNYYEQYFGPGTRLTVT.

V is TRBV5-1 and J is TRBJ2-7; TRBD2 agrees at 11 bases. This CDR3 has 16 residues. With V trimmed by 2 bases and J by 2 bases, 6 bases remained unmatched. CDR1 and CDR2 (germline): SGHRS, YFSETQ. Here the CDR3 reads CASSFQGGLAAYEQYF. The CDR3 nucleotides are TGCGCCAGCAGCTTTCAAGGGGGACTAGCGGCCTACGAGCAGTACTTC.

CDR3 nucleotides: TGTGCCAGCTCACCAACAGGACGGTACGAGCAGTACTTC. As protein: CASSPTGRYEQYF. This chain joins TRBV18 and TRBJ2-7, with a tentative D call TRBD1 (5 bases). The CDR3 contains 13 residues. Germline CDR1 and CDR2: KGHSH and LQKENI. V was cut by 2 bases and J by 4 bases, with 9 bases left in between.

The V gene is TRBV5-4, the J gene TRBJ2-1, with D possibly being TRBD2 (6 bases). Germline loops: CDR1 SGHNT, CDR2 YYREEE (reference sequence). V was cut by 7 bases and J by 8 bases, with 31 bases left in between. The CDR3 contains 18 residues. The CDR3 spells CASSRPGLAAGYLDEQFF. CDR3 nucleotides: TGTGCCAGCTCGAGGCCCGGGTTGGCTGCGGGATACCTCGATGAGCAGTTCTTC.

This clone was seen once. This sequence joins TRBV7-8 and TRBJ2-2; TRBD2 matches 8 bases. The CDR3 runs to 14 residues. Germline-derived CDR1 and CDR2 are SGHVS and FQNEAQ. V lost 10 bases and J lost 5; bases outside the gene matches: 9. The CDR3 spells CATGGAVSTGELFF. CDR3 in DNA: TGTGCCACCGGGGGGGCGGTTTCGACCGGGGAGCTGTTTTTT.

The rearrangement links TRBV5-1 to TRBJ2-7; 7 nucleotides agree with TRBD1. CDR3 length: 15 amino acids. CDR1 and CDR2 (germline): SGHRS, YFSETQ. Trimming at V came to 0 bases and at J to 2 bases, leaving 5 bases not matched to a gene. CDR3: CASSLGRDSTYEQYF. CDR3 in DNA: TGCGCCAGCAGCTTGGGACGGGACAGTACCTACGAGCAGTACTTC. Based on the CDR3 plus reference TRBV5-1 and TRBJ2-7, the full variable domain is KAGVTQTPRYLIKTRGQQVTLSCSPISGHRSVSWYQQTPGQGLQFLFEYFSETQRNKGNFPGRFSGRQFSNSRSEMNVSTLELGDSALYLCASSLGRDSTYEQYFGPGTRLTVT.

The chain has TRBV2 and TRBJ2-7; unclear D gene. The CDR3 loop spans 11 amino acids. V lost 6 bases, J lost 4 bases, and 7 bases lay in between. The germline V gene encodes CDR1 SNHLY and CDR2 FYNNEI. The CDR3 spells CASSGEYEQYF. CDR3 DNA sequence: TGTGCCAGCAGCGGTGAATACGAGCAGTACTTC.

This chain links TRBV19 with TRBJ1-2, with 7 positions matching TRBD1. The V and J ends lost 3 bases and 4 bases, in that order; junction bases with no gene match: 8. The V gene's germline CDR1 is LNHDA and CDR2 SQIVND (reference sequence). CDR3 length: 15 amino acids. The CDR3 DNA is TGTGCCAGTAGTATCCCCGGGACAGTGATCTATGGCTACACCTTC. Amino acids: CASSIPGTVIYGYTF.

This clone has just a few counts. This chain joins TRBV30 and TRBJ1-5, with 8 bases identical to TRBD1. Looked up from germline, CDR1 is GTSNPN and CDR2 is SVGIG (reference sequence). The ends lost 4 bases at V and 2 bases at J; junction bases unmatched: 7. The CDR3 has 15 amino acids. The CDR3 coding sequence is TGTGCCTGGACAATTCAGGGGGCTGGCAATCAGCCCCAGCATTTT. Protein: CAWTIQGAGNQPQHF.

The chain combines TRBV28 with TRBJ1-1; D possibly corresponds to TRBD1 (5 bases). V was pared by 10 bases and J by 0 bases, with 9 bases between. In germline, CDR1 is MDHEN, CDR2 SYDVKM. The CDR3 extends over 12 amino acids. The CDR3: CAIQGVNTEAFF. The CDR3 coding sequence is TGTGCCATCCAGGGTGTGAACACTGAAGCTTTCTTT.

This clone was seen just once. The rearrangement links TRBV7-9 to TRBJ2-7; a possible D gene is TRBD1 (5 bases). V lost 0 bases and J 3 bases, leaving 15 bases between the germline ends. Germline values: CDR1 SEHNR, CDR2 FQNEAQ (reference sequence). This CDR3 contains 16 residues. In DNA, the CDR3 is TGTGCCAGCAGCTTAGCGGGCGCCCAGGGTATCTACGAGCAGTACTTC. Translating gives CASSLAGAQGIYEQYF.

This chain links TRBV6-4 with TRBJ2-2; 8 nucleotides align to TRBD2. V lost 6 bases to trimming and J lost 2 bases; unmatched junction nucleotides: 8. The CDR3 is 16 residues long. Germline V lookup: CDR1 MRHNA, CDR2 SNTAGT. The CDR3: CASRRDAGGNTGELFF. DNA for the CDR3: TGTGCCAGCAGACGAGACGCGGGGGGCAACACCGGGGAGCTGTTTTTT.

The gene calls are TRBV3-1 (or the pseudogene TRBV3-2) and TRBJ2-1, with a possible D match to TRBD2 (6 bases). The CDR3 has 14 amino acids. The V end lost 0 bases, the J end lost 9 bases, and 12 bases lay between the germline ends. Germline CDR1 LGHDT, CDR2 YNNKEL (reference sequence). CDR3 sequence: CASSQDLNSGEQFF. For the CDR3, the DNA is TGTGCCAGCAGCCAAGATCTTAATAGCGGTGAGCAGTTCTTC.

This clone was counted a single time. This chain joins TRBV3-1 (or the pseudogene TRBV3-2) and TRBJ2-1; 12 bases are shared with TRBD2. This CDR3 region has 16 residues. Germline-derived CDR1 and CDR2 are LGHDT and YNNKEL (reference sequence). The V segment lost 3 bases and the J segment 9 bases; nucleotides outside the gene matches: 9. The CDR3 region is CASSQDRLAGAIEQFF. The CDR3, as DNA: TGTGCCAGCAGCCAGGACCGACTAGCGGGAGCGATTGAGCAGTTCTTC.

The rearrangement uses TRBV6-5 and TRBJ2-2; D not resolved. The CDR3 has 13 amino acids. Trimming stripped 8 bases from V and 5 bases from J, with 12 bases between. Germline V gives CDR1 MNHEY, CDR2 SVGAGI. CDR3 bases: TGTGCCAGCTTCCGTCTCGGGACCGGGGAGCTGTTTTTT. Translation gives CASFRLGTGELFF.

The CDR3 DNA reads as TGTGCCAGCAGCCAGGGACAGGGCAATCAGCCCCAGCATTTT. As protein: CASSQGQGNQPQHF. The chain couples TRBV11-2 to TRBJ1-5; 8 bases match TRBD1. Germline CDR1 reads SGHAT; CDR2 reads FQNNGV. The junction had 2 bases not matched to a gene; V was cut back by 5 bases and J by 2 bases. The CDR3 runs 14 residues.

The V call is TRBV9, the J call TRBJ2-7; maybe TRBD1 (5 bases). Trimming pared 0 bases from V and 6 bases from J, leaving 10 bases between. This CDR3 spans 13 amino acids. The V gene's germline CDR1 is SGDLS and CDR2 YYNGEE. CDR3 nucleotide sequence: TGTGCCAGCAGCGTAGAGGTAGGGGTCGAGCAGTACTTC. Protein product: CASSVEVGVEQYF.

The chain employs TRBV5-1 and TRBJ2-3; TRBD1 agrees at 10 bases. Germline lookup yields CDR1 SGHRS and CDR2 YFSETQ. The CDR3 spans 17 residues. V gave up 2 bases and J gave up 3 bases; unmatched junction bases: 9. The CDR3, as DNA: TGCGCCAGCAGCTTAGGCCGACAGGGGGCGCTGACAGATACGCAGTATTTT. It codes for CASSLGRQGALTDTQYF.

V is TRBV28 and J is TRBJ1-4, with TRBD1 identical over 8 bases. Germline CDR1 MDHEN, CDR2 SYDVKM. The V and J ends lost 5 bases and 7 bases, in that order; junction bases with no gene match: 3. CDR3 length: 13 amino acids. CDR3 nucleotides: TGTGCCAGCAGTACGGACAGGGTTGAAAAACTGTTTTTT. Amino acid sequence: CASSTDRVEKLFF.

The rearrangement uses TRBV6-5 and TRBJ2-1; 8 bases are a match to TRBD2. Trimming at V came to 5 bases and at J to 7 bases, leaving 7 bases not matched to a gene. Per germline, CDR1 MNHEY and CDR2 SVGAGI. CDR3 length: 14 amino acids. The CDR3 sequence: CASSRPGLVNEQFF. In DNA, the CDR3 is TGTGCCAGCAGTAGACCGGGACTAGTGAATGAGCAGTTCTTC.

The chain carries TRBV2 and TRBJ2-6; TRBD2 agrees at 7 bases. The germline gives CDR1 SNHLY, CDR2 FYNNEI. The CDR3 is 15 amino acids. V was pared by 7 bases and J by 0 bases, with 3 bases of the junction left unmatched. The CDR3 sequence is CASKREGSGANVLTF. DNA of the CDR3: TGTGCCAGCAAAAGGGAGGGCTCTGGGGCCAACGTCCTGACTTTC. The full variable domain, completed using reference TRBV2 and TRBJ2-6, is EPEVTQTPSHQVTQMGQEVILRCVPISNHLYFYWYRQILGQKVEFLVSFYNNEISEKSEIFDDQFSVERPDGSNFTLKIRSTKLEDSAMYFCASKREGSGANVLTFGAGSRLTVL.

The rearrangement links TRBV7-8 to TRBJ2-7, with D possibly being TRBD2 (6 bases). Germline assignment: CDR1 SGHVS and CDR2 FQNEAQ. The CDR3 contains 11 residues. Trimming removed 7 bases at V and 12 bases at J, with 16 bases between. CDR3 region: CASIVGGILYF. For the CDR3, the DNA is TGTGCCAGCATCGTGGGGGGAATTCTGTACTTC.

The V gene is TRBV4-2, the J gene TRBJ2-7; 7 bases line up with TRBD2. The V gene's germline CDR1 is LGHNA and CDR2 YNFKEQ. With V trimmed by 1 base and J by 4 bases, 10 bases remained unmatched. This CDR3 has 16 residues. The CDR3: CASSQGDLGLQYEQYF. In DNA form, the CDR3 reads TGTGCCAGCAGCCAAGGGGATCTGGGACTACAGTACGAGCAGTACTTC.